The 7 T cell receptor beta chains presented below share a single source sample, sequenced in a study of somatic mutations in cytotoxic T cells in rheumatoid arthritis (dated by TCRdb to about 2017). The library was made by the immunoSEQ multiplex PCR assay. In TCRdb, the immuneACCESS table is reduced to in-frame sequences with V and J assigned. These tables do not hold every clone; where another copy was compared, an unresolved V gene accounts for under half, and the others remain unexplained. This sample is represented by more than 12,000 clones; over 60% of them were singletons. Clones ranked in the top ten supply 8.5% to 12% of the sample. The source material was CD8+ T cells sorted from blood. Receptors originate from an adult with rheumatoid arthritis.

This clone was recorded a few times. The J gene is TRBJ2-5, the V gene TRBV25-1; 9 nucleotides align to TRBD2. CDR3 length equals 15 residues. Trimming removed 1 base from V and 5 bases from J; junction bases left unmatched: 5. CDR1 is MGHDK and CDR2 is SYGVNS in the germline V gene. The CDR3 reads CASSEWAGGVETQYF. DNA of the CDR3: TGTGCCAGCAGTGAATGGGCGGGGGGGGTTGAGACCCAGTACTTC.

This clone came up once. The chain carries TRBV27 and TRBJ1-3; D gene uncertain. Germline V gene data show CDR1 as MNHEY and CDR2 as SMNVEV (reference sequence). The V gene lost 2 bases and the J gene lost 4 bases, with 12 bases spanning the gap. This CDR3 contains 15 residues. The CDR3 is CASSLGADGGNTIYF. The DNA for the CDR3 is TGTGCCAGCAGTTTAGGCGCCGATGGAGGAAACACCATATATTTT.

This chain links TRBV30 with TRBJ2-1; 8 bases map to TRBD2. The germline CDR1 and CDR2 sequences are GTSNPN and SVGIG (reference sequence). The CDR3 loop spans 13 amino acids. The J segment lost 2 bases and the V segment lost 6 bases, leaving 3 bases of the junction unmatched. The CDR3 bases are TGTGCCTGCAAGCGGGGGACCTACAATGAGCAGTTCTTC. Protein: CACKRGTYNEQFF.

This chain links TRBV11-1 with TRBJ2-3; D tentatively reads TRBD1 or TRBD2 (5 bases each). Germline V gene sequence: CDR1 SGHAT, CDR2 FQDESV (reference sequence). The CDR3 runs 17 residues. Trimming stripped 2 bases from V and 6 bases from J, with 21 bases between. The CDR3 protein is CASSLLWDGDLGDTQYF. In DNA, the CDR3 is TGTGCCAGCAGCTTACTCTGGGACGGCGACTTGGGGGATACGCAGTATTTT.

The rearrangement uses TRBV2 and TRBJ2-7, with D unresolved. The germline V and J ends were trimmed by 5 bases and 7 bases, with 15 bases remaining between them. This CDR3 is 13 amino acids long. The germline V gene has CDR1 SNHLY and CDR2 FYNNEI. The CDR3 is CASSTDSSREQYF. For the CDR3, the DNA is TGTGCCAGCAGTACTGACTCTTCCAGGGAGCAGTACTTC.

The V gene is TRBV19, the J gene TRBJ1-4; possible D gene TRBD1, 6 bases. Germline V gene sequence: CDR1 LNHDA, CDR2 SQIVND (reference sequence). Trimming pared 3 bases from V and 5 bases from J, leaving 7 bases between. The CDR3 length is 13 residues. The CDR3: CASSIGQNEKLFF. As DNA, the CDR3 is TGTGCCAGTAGTATTGGACAGAATGAAAAACTGTTTTTT.

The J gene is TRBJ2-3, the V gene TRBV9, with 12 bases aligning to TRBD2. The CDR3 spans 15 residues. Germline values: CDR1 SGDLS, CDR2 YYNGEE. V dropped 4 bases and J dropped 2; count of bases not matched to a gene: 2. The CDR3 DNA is TGTGCCAGCAGCACTAGCGGGGGGAACACAGATACGCAGTATTTT. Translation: CASSTSGGNTDTQYF.